This T cell receptor (beta chain) was documented in a study of beta chain features in type 1 diabetes. Overall study findings and caveats: At VDJ recombination sites, type 1 diabetes patients had fewer insertions and more deleted nucleotides. Shortening that was moderate but significant affected the TCRB CDR3s of Type 1 diabetes patients in all four CD4+ subsets.

This clone has more than one count but fewer than ten. The target antigen is unknown. All of the isolated RNA was reverse transcribed, so expressed TCRB transcripts were sequenced. Assay used: immunoSEQ multiplex PCR; TCRdb lists only in-frame clones, some missing. The repertoire holds about 650,000 clones, with about an eighth as singletons. Sequencing was done on a sample of naive CD4+ T cells from blood. The receptor was derived from a man aged 25 to 45 with type 1 diabetes.

The CDR3 protein is CASSGSLTGANVLTF. The CDR3, as DNA: TGCGCCAGCAGCGGGTCTTTGACTGGGGCCAACGTCCTGACTTTC. This chain uses TRBV4-3 with TRBJ2-6, with D uncertain. The V end was cut by 5 bases, the J end by 2 bases, with 10 bases between. The CDR3 loop spans 15 amino acids. Germline V gene sequence: CDR1 LGHNA, CDR2 YSLEER.